These 13 T cell receptor beta chains originate from one sample sequenced in a study of T cell repertoires in cytomegalovirus infection. TCRdb passed the reads through MiXCR, listing each CDR3 protein once. This sample has around 140,000 distinct CDR3 sequences, with around 30% found just once. The antigens these receptors bind are not known. Specimen: CD8+ T cells from cultured PBMCs, collected from culture after CMV antigen stimulation. The receptor set was obtained from a human donor in good health (CMV status not recorded). Some clones in this sample may be carry-over from other donors' samples.

This sequence joins TRBV7-9 and TRBJ1-1, with D hard to call. Germline-derived CDR1 and CDR2 are SEHNR and FQNEAQ (reference sequence). V was shortened by 1 base and J by 3 bases, with 24 bases between the two germline ends. This CDR3 is 19 amino acids long. CDR3: CASSLEVGPTFVLDTEAFF. CDR3 DNA: TGTGCCAGCAGCTTAGAGGTAGGACCCACTTTCGTCTTGGACACTGAAGCTTTCTTT. Variable domain in full (rest from reference TRBV7-9 and TRBJ1-1): DTGVSQNPRHKITKRGQNVTFRCDPISEHNRLYWYRQTLGQGPEFLTYFQNEAQLEKSRLLSDRFSAERPKGSFSTLEIQRTEQGDSAMYLCASSLEVGPTFVLDTEAFFGQGTRLTVV.

This clonotype appeared many times. The chain couples TRBV13 to TRBJ1-2; 11 bases align to TRBD1. Germline assignment: CDR1 PRHDT and CDR2 FYEKMQ (reference sequence). CDR3 length: 14 amino acids. Trimming at V came to 4 bases and at J to 4 bases, leaving 2 bases not matched to a gene. CDR3: CASSSGTGGYGYTF. The CDR3 bases are TGTGCCAGCAGCTCCGGGACAGGGGGCTATGGCTACACCTTC.

The V and J genes are TRBV5-1 and TRBJ2-7; possible D gene TRBD2, 6 bases. This CDR3 has 14 residues. Trimming removed 5 bases at V and 4 bases at J, with 16 bases between. Per the germline V gene, CDR1 is SGHRS and CDR2 is YFSETQ. CDR3 coding DNA: TGCGCCAGCAGTGATGAACACGCGGGGTACGAGCAGTACTTC. Residues: CASSDEHAGYEQYF. The variable domain in full, completed from reference TRBV5-1 and TRBJ2-7, reads KAGVTQTPRYLIKTRGQQVTLSCSPISGHRSVSWYQQTPGQGLQFLFEYFSETQRNKGNFPGRFSGRQFSNSRSEMNVSTLELGDSALYLCASSDEHAGYEQYFGPGTRLTVT.

The rearrangement joins TRBV7-3 to TRBJ2-1; the match to TRBD2 covers 10 bases. The CDR3 totals 14 residues. With V trimmed by 5 bases and J by 6 bases, 4 bases remained unmatched. CDR1 and CDR2 from the germline V gene are SGHTA and FQGTGA. In nucleotides, the CDR3 is TGTGCCAGCAGCACACTAGCGGGGTTCAATGAGCAGTTCTTC. It codes for CASSTLAGFNEQFF.

This clonotype was picked up many times. The chain joins TRBV28 to TRBJ2-7; 9 nucleotides align to TRBD2. The germline V gene has CDR1 MDHEN and CDR2 SYDVKM. This CDR3 has 15 amino acids. V lost 1 base, J lost 3 bases, and 4 bases stayed unmatched. The CDR3 region is CASSLYAGGFYEQYF. As DNA, the CDR3 is TGTGCCAGCAGTTTATATGCGGGGGGGTTCTACGAGCAGTACTTC.

This clonotype was detected only a few times. The rearrangement joins TRBV7-2 to TRBJ2-1; 10 nucleotides align to TRBD2. The CDR3 totals 15 residues. The trim removed 5 bases at V and 5 bases at J, leaving 6 bases unmatched. Germline CDR1 reads SGHTA; CDR2 reads FQGNSA. In nucleotides, the CDR3 is TGTGCCAGCAGCCGAATAGCGGGGGGAAACAATGAGCAGTTCTTC. Amino acids: CASSRIAGGNNEQFF.

In this sample, this clonotype turned up a few times. The genes are TRBV2 and TRBJ1-5, with TRBD1 matching 11 bases. This CDR3 is built from 14 residues. Trimming cost V 7 bases and J 4 bases; bases outside gene matches: 3. CDR1 and CDR2 from the germline V gene are SNHLY and FYNNEI. The CDR3 here is CASKGQGANQPQHF. The CDR3 nucleotides read TGTGCCAGCAAAGGACAGGGGGCGAATCAGCCCCAGCATTTT.

In this sample, this clonotype turned up many times. V is TRBV19 and J is TRBJ1-3; D is unresolved. Looked up from germline, CDR1 is LNHDA and CDR2 is SQIVND (reference sequence). The V end was cut by 0 bases, the J end by 0 bases, with 6 bases between. CDR3 length: 15 amino acids. CDR3 amino acids: CASSIDSDSGNTIYF. The CDR3 DNA sequence: TGTGCCAGTAGTATAGACAGCGACTCTGGAAACACCATATATTTT.

This clonotype was counted only a few times. This sequence joins TRBV2 and TRBJ1-2; no clear D gene. The CDR3 has 15 amino acids. V was shortened by 3 bases and J by 0 bases, with 11 bases between the two germline ends. In germline, CDR1 is SNHLY, CDR2 FYNNEI. CDR3 sequence reads: CASSDVGVANYGYTF. CDR3 nucleotide sequence: TGTGCCAGCAGTGATGTCGGCGTAGCTAACTATGGCTACACCTTC.

V gene TRBV11-1 combines with J gene TRBJ2-3; TRBD2 aligns across 16 bases. Germline V CDR1 and CDR2: SGHAT, FQDESV (reference sequence). Unmatched junction bases numbered 7, after V lost 4 bases and J lost 0 bases. This CDR3 spans 19 amino acids. In DNA, the CDR3 is TGTGCCAGCAGCTACGGGACTAGCGGGGGGGCCCTTAGCACAGATACGCAGTATTTT. Protein product: CASSYGTSGGALSTDTQYF.

This clonotype was observed a few times. This chain connects TRBV15 to TRBJ2-7; 7 bases are shared with TRBD1. The CDR3 has 12 residues. V shed 2 bases, J shed 9 bases, and the junction held 4 bases outside the gene matches. Germline V gene lookup returns CDR1 LNHNV and CDR2 YYDKDF (reference sequence). The CDR3 DNA follows: TGTGCCACCAGCAGATGGGGACAGCTGCAGTACTTC. Protein sequence: CATSRWGQLQYF.

CDR3 bases: TGTGCCAGCTCACACCCCTATTCTTACGAGCAGTACTTC. Translation: CASSHPYSYEQYF. This chain joins TRBV18 and TRBJ2-7; D not certain. The CDR3 consists of 13 residues. V lost 4 bases, J lost 4 bases, and 11 bases lay in between. Per germline, CDR1 KGHSH and CDR2 LQKENI.

This sequence joins TRBV14 and TRBJ2-3; D is ambiguous. V lost 0 bases and J lost 3, with 10 bases in between. Germline values: CDR1 SGHDN, CDR2 FVKESK. The CDR3 spans 15 residues. CDR3 sequence reads: CASSQEGQPTDTQYF. For the CDR3, the DNA is TGTGCCAGCAGCCAAGAAGGCCAGCCTACAGATACGCAGTATTTT.